This T cell receptor beta chain was observed in a study of blood T cell repertoires in COVID-19. Produced via immunoSEQ multiplex PCR; TCRdb's table is partial and in-frame only. The table records about 180,000 clones, about 87% of them present only once. CDR1 and CDR2 (germline): LNHDA, SQIVND (reference sequence). The CDR3 consists of 13 residues. Between the trimmed V and J ends, which lost 9 bases and 8 bases, there was a span of 16 bases. The specimen was peripheral blood. The receptor comes from a man between 60 and 75 years old with COVID-19, enrolled during active disease. This sequence joins TRBV19 and TRBJ1-4; maybe TRBD1 (5 bases). CDR3 sequence (DNA): TGTGCCAGCGCGCGGGGGGTAGGGGAAAAACTGTTTTTT. This translates into CASARGVGEKLFF.